A single sample gave rise to the 5 T cell receptor beta chains below, sequenced in a study of T cell responses to AZD1222 COVID-19 vaccine. Assay: immunoSEQ multiplex PCR; the TCRdb copy retains only in-frame clones and omits some. The table lists about 120,000 clones, around 91% of them singletons. The sample consisted of peripheral blood, taken 28 days after the second AZD1222 dose. The receptors here all came from an adult who received the AZD1222 COVID-19 vaccine.

This rearrangement joins TRBV6-4 to TRBJ2-3; TRBD1 aligns across 8 bases. Germline V gene data show CDR1 as MRHNA and CDR2 as SNTAGT. This CDR3 region has 15 residues. J lost 2 bases, V lost 3 bases, and 4 bases had no gene match. As DNA, the CDR3 is TGTGCCAGCAGTGATGGACAGGGACCCACAGATACGCAGTATTTT. Translating gives CASSDGQGPTDTQYF.

J is TRBJ1-2 and V is TRBV18; maybe TRBD1 (5 bases). V was shortened by 0 bases and J by 7 bases, with 12 bases between the two germline ends. CDR1 KGHSH and CDR2 LQKENI come from the germline V gene. The CDR3 spans 14 residues. The CDR3 protein is CASSPPDRRSGYTF. Written as DNA, the CDR3 is TGTGCCAGCTCACCACCCGACAGACGGAGTGGCTACACCTTC.

The chain combines TRBV27 with TRBJ2-7; D gene ambiguous. V shed 3 bases and J shed 7 bases, with 16 bases lying between them. The germline V gene encodes CDR1 MNHEY and CDR2 SMNVEV (reference sequence). CDR3 length: 14 amino acids. The CDR3 DNA is TGTGCCAGCAGTTTGATCCCCGACTTCATGGAGCAGTACTTC. Residues: CASSLIPDFMEQYF.

The chain carries TRBV19 and TRBJ1-5, with D perhaps matching TRBD1 (6 bases). The CDR3 loop spans 14 amino acids. Trimming shortened V by 7 bases and J by 4 bases, and 14 bases separated the two germline ends. CDR1 and CDR2 (germline): LNHDA, SQIVND (reference sequence). The CDR3 DNA reads TGTGCCAGTACCACCGGACAGAAGAATCAGCCCCAGCATTTT. This codes for CASTTGQKNQPQHF.

This clone showed up just a few times. V usage is TRBV4-2 and J usage is TRBJ2-1; maybe TRBD2 (5 bases). CDR1 is LGHNA, CDR2 YNFKEQ, per germline. V dropped 1 base and J dropped 6 bases, with 7 bases sitting between them. CDR3 length: 13 residues. This CDR3 reads CASSQVSGNEQFF. As DNA, the CDR3 is TGTGCCAGCAGCCAAGTGAGCGGCAATGAGCAGTTCTTC.